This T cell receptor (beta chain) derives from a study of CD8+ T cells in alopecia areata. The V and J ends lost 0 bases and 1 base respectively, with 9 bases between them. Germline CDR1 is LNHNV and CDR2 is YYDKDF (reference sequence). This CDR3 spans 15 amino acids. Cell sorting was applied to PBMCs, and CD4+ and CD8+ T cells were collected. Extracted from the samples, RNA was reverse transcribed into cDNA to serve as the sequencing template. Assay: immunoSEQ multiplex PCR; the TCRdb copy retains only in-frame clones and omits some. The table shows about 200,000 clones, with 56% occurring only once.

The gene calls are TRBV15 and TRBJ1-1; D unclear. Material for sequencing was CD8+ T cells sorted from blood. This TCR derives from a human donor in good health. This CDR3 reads CATSREGLGNTEAFF. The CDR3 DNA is TGTGCCACCAGCAGAGAAGGGCTGGGGAACACTGAAGCTTTCTTT.